The subject of this entry is one T cell receptor beta chain. This sample stems from a study of T-cell reconstitution after alpha-beta-depleted transplantation in children. Preparing the TCRbeta library involved the use of unique molecular identifiers. TCRdb re-called the PCR reads with MiXCR, one entry per CDR3 protein. The table lists about 78,000 distinct CDR3 sequences, 13% to 15% of them singletons. CDR1 and CDR2 (germline): LNHNV, YYDKDF (reference sequence). The length of the CDR3 is 16 residues. With 0 bases removed from V and 6 bases from J, the gap between germline ends came to 15 bases. The chain links TRBV15 to TRBJ2-1; D perhaps matches TRBD2 (6 bases). Sequencing used PBMCs, mostly from graft donor cells, obtained 180 days after TCRalphabeta/CD19-depleted stem cell transplant. This clonotype originated in a male patient aged 2 to 10 who had a stem cell transplant for acute lymphoblastic leukemia, so the T cells may come from the graft donor. The CDR3 nucleotides read TGTGCCACCAGCAGAGATCATCTAGCGACTTCCAATGAGCAGTTCTTC. Protein: CATSRDHLATSNEQFF.